The clone carrying this T cell receptor (beta chain) was picked up a small number of times. The record originates from a study of T cells in Graves' hyperthyroidism and ophthalmopathy. There were TCR beta CDR3 regions amplified from RNA transcripts. TCR CDR3 underwent first-round RT-PCR with the HTBI primer set. TCRdb re-analysed the multiplex PCR reads in MiXCR, keeping a single row per CDR3 protein. The sample has approximately 330,000 distinct CDR3 sequences; roughly 20% are singletons. The CDR3 has 13 amino acids. V shed 5 bases and J shed 3 bases, with 8 bases lying between them. Germline V gene sequence: CDR1 KGHDR, CDR2 SFDVKD.

Material: blood. The sequence derives from a woman aged 45-65 years with Graves' hyperthyroidism. This sequence joins TRBV24-1 and TRBJ2-3; unclear D gene. The CDR3 reads CATSGQWTDTQYF. The CDR3 region has the DNA TGTGCCACCAGTGGTCAGTGGACAGATACGCAGTATTTT.